Below, 3 T cell receptor beta chains from the same sample are listed, as sequenced in a study of blood T cell repertoires in COVID-19. The assay was immunoSEQ multiplex PCR, and TCRdb's table has in-frame clones only and misses some. Here the sample spans a few hundred thousand clones, approximately 90% being singletons. Sequenced: PBMCs or T cells enriched from blood (not recorded which). All receptors come from a woman aged 60-75 years who had recovered from COVID-19.

This chain connects TRBV13 to TRBJ2-1, with TRBD2 matching over 11 bases. From germline, CDR1 is PRHDT and CDR2 FYEKMQ (reference sequence). V shed 3 bases and J 1 base; nucleotides not matched to a gene: 14. CDR3 length equals 20 residues. CDR3 sequence: CASSFYPFLAGGKSYNEQFF. The DNA for the CDR3 is TGTGCCAGCAGCTTCTATCCTTTCCTAGCGGGGGGCAAGTCCTACAATGAGCAGTTCTTC.

In regard to this clone: Other DNA sequences in this sample translate to the same CDR3. V and J are TRBV5-1 and TRBJ1-2; 8 bases fit TRBD1. CDR3 length equals 15 residues. J was trimmed by 4 bases and V by 4 bases; bases with no gene match: 9. CDR1 is SGHRS and CDR2 is YFSETQ in the germline V gene. The CDR3 DNA reads as TGCGCCAGCAGCCTAGGGACAGGAGGGGGCTATGGCTACACCTTC. Its protein is CASSLGTGGGYGYTF.

The rearrangement uses TRBV24-1 and TRBJ1-5, with D maybe TRBD1 (5 bases). The CDR3 spans 18 residues. The V end lost 3 bases, the J end lost 0 bases, and 17 bases lay between the germline ends. Germline-derived CDR1 and CDR2 are KGHDR and SFDVKD. CDR3 in DNA: TGTGCCACCAGTGATCCCCAGGAGGGGTTCGATAGCAATCAGCCCCAGCATTTT. It yields the protein CATSDPQEGFDSNQPQHF.